This T cell receptor beta chain is drawn from a study of beta chain features in type 1 diabetes. Sorted CD4+ subsets: naive, central memory, regulatory, stem cell-like memory (CD45RO/CCR7/CD25/CD127/CD95/CD27 panel). The CDR3 has 15 amino acids. V trimming: 11 bases; J trimming: 2 bases; junction bases outside the gene matches: 14. Germline loops: CDR1 SNHLY, CDR2 FYNNEI. The study reverse transcribed the entire isolated RNA, so it sequenced expressed TCRB transcripts. Here immunoSEQ multiplex PCR was the method, and the copy in TCRdb shows in-frame clones only, minus some. The sample includes tens of thousands of clones, 30% to 40% of them seen just once. This clone was recorded a few times.

The chain has TRBV2 and TRBJ2-5; 7 bases line up with TRBD2. The source material was stem cell memory CD4+ T cells from blood. This receptor was obtained from a woman aged 18-29 years in good health. The CDR3 sequence: CAGVRSGVMQETQYF. The CDR3 DNA is TGTGCCGGAGTTCGGAGCGGGGTAATGCAAGAGACCCAGTACTTC.